This paragraph covers one T cell receptor beta chain sequence. TCRdb keeps only in-frame clones here, not all; method: immunoSEQ multiplex PCR. The sample includes 50,000 to 65,000 clones, approximately 89% of them seen just once. The data were taken from a study of OX40 agonist ivuxolimab in advanced cancers. Study-wide context: Every patient in dose escalation had hepatocellular carcinoma, melanoma, renal cell or head and neck cancer.

There are 13 residues in the CDR3. Per germline, CDR1 LNHDA and CDR2 SQIVND (reference sequence). Trimming left V 10 bases short and J 2 bases short, with 14 bases between. V is TRBV19 and J is TRBJ2-5, with unresolved D. Source: CD4+ or CD8+ T cells sorted from blood, taken in a trial of the OX40 agonist ivuxolimab. This TCR was recovered from an adult with an advanced solid tumor such as melanoma, head and neck, liver or kidney cancer. As DNA, the CDR3 is TGTGCCACCTCCCTGGGCATGCAAGAGACCCAGTACTTC. Translating gives CATSLGMQETQYF. The entire variable domain, with the rest obtained from reference TRBV19 and TRBJ2-5, is as follows: DGGITQSPKYLFRKEGQNVTLSCEQNLNHDAMYWYRQDPGQGLRLIYYSQIVNDFQKGDIAEGYSVSREKKESFPLTVTSAQKNPTAFYLCATSLGMQETQYFGPGTRLLVL.